This record looks at one T cell receptor (beta chain) sequence and its context. No antigen is known for it. This sample is drawn from a study of T cell repertoires in cytomegalovirus infection. The overall study: Used in the study were CMV epitopes, some recently identified and HLA-C-restricted, others well-studied and HLA-B-restricted. Public TCR beta signatures were indicative of both CMV infection and a matching HLA type.

Deletions cut 4 bases from V and 5 bases from J, with 15 bases between. From germline, CDR1 is MNHNY and CDR2 SVGAGI (reference sequence). The CDR3 has 15 residues. TCRdb fed the reads into MiXCR, producing one record per CDR3 protein. The table lists hundreds of thousands of distinct CDR3 sequences, 31% of them singletons, with about 14% in the top ten. The sample consisted of cultured CD8+ T cells from PBMCs, taken from culture after CMV antigen stimulation. The chain combines TRBV6-6 with TRBJ1-5; tentative D call: TRBD1 (5 bases). The source is a human donor in good health (CMV status not recorded). Some clones in this sample may be carry-over from other donors' samples. In DNA form, the CDR3 reads TGTGCCAGCAGTTCCTCGAGCGGGGCTTATCAGCCCCAGCATTTT. Protein sequence: CASSSSSGAYQPQHF.